The clone carrying this T cell receptor beta chain has a count of ten or more. The antigen remains undetermined. The sample originates from a study of T cells after yellow fever vaccination. Background on the study: It was SMART-Seq v4 Ultra Low Input that prepared the fractions with low cell numbers.

CDR3 length: 14 amino acids. Germline V gene data show CDR1 as SGHRS and CDR2 as YFSETQ. Trimming at V came to 3 bases and at J to 6 bases, leaving 7 bases not matched to a gene. Study results and limitations: At 95% to 96% for CD4 and approximately 89% for CD8, most primary-vaccination clones showed up again after the booster.

Template switching by 5'RACE produced TCR cDNA, adding a universal primer site and UMIs. TCRdb redid the calling of the 5' RACE reads with MiXCR, one entry per CDR3 protein. The table lists about 370,000 distinct CDR3 sequences, about 9.9% of them singletons, with less than 20% in the top ten. The clonotype was recovered from a man aged 18 to 35 who received the YFV17D yellow fever vaccine. The chain recombines TRBV5-1 with TRBJ2-3; 7 bases map to TRBD1. Source: PBMCs, taken on the day of the first yellow fever vaccination. The CDR3 DNA reads as TGCGCCAGCAGCTCTAGACAGGGTTACGATACGCAGTATTTT. Translated: CASSSRQGYDTQYF.